One sample yielded the 32 T cell receptor beta chains listed below, sequenced in a study of CD8+ T cells in alopecia areata. Following extraction, RNA underwent reverse transcription to cDNA, which served as the sequencing template. Produced via immunoSEQ multiplex PCR; TCRdb's table is partial and in-frame only. The profile shows hundreds of thousands of clones, roughly two fifths of them singletons. The sample's treatment: oral pan-JAK inhibitor, 5-10 mg twice daily. The sample was CD4+ T cells sorted from blood, taken at roughly week 30, from a patient treated with tofacitinib. The receptors stem from a human donor with alopecia areata.

This clone was seen a handful of times. This chain uses TRBV5-1 with TRBJ2-3; 8 bases line up with TRBD1. The germline CDR1 and CDR2 sequences are SGHRS and YFSETQ. Unmatched junction bases numbered 9, after V lost 1 base and J lost 5 bases. The CDR3 spans 16 residues. The CDR3 DNA sequence: TGCGCCAGCAGCTTGTCCGGCAGGGGGCTAATAGATACGCAGTATTTT. Translation: CASSLSGRGLIDTQYF. Using reference TRBV5-1 and TRBJ2-3 for the parts outside the CDR3, the full variable domain is KAGVTQTPRYLIKTRGQQVTLSCSPISGHRSVSWYQQTPGQGLQFLFEYFSETQRNKGNFPGRFSGRQFSNSRSEMNVSTLELGDSALYLCASSLSGRGLIDTQYFGPGTRLTVL.

V usage is TRBV5-6 and J usage is TRBJ2-3, with 7 bases matching TRBD2. The V gene end was trimmed by 4 bases and the J gene end by 3 bases; junction bases not matched to a gene: 14. This CDR3 contains 17 residues. Germline CDR1 and CDR2: SGHDT and YYEEEE. In DNA form, the CDR3 reads TGTGCCAGCAGCCCCGTTTGGATAGCGGGTCTAACAGATACGCAGTATTTT. This translates into CASSPVWIAGLTDTQYF.

V and J are TRBV6-5 and TRBJ2-7, with D perhaps given as TRBD1 or TRBD2 (6 bases each). V gave up 3 bases and J gave up 3 bases, with 15 bases separating them. Germline CDR1 reads MNHEY; CDR2 reads SVGAGI. This CDR3 region has 15 residues. The CDR3 DNA follows: TGTGCCAGCAGTTATTTCAGGGGAGCGGGCTACGAGCAGTACTTC. It translates to CASSYFRGAGYEQYF.

This chain connects TRBV10-3 to TRBJ1-4; D is perhaps TRBD1 (5 bases). Per the germline V gene, CDR1 is ENHRY and CDR2 is SYGVKD. CDR3 length: 13 residues. V lost 3 bases, J lost 7 bases, and 9 bases lay in between. The CDR3 loop reads CAISDREGEKLFF. The CDR3 region has the DNA TGTGCCATCAGTGACAGGGAGGGTGAAAAACTGTTTTTT.

The chain is built from TRBV19 and TRBJ2-7; D gene uncertain. The CDR3 has 14 amino acids. Germline lookup yields CDR1 LNHDA and CDR2 SQIVND (reference sequence). Between the trimmed V and J ends, which lost 6 bases and 2 bases, there was a span of 14 bases. In DNA, the CDR3 is TGTGCCAGTAGCCGATCCCTCACCACCTACGAGCAGTACTTC. It encodes CASSRSLTTYEQYF.

The chain carries TRBV30 and TRBJ2-3, with TRBD2 matching 13 bases. V lost 5 bases, J lost 1 base, and 0 bases stayed unmatched. The CDR3 is 14 residues long. Per the germline V gene, CDR1 is GTSNPN and CDR2 is SVGIG (reference sequence). Written as DNA, the CDR3 is TGTGCCTGGGGACTAGCGGGGGGCACAGATACGCAGTATTTT. Encoded protein: CAWGLAGGTDTQYF.

The sample holds a few counts of this clone. The chain recombines TRBV28 with TRBJ2-7, with D hard to call. CDR1 is MDHEN and CDR2 is SYDVKM in the germline V gene. V was shortened by 6 bases and J by 0 bases, with 6 bases between the two germline ends. CDR3 size: 12 residues. CDR3 DNA: TGTGCCAGCAGAACGAGCTCCTACGAGCAGTACTTC. This codes for CASRTSSYEQYF.

This clone was recorded a few times. The chain employs TRBV6-5 and TRBJ1-2; D not resolved. Trimming left V 4 bases short and J 2 bases short, with 8 bases between. CDR1 and CDR2 from the germline V gene are MNHEY and SVGAGI. CDR3 size: 13 residues. The CDR3 DNA sequence: TGTGCCAGCAGTTTTGGCTCGAACTATGGCTACACCTTC. This codes for CASSFGSNYGYTF.

This clone was recorded once. The sample has other DNA sequences that encode this CDR3 too. The CDR3 is CASSLGSNQPQHF. CDR3 in DNA: TGCGCCAGCAGCTTAGGGAGCAATCAGCCCCAGCATTTT. This rearrangement joins TRBV5-1 to TRBJ1-5; D is undetermined. Per the germline V gene, CDR1 is SGHRS and CDR2 is YFSETQ. Trimming took 2 bases from V and 1 from J, leaving 4 bases between them. There are 13 residues in the CDR3.

The chain has TRBV5-1 and TRBJ2-3; 7 bases fit TRBD1. The CDR3 has 16 residues. V shed 0 bases, J shed 7 bases, and the junction held 11 bases outside the gene matches. Germline CDR1 SGHRS, CDR2 YFSETQ. The CDR3 protein is CASSLATGAGANTQYF. CDR3 sequence (DNA): TGCGCCAGCAGCTTGGCCACAGGGGCAGGGGCAAATACGCAGTATTTT.

The chain has TRBV6-5 and TRBJ1-2; D remains unclear. V lost 0 bases to trimming and J lost 8 bases, with 13 bases between them. This CDR3 comprises 14 residues. Germline CDR1 is MNHEY and CDR2 is SVGAGI. The CDR3 DNA reads TGTGCCAGCAGTTACTCTCGAGGACCCTCGGGCTACACCTTC. Amino acids: CASSYSRGPSGYTF.

The chain employs TRBV5-1 and TRBJ1-2; D unresolved. Trimming left V 0 bases short and J 4 bases short, with 10 bases between. Per germline, CDR1 SGHRS and CDR2 YFSETQ. The CDR3 covers 14 residues. The CDR3 nucleotides read TGCGCCAGCAGCTTGGGTCCATCCAGCTATGGCTACACCTTC. It is translated as CASSLGPSSYGYTF.

This clone was recorded many times. The genes are TRBV7-9 and TRBJ2-7; weak D call: TRBD2 (5 bases). The CDR3 covers 15 residues. The ends were cut back, 0 bases at V and 0 bases at J, with 9 bases in the middle. Germline V gene data show CDR1 as SEHNR and CDR2 as FQNEAQ (reference sequence). CDR3 in DNA: TGTGCCAGCAGCTTAGCGGGAGTTAGCTCCTACGAGCAGTACTTC. Its translation is CASSLAGVSSYEQYF.

The rearrangement links TRBV30 to TRBJ2-1; 7 bases match TRBD2. The ends lost 5 bases at V and 4 bases at J; junction bases unmatched: 5. Germline-derived CDR1 and CDR2 are GTSNPN and SVGIG (reference sequence). This CDR3 contains 13 residues. Here the CDR3 DNA reads TGTGCCTGGGCTAGCGGTCCTTACAATGAGCAGTTCTTC. Its translation is CAWASGPYNEQFF.

The J gene is TRBJ1-1, the V gene TRBV7-9; maybe TRBD1 (5 bases). This CDR3 has 17 residues. Trimming left V 2 bases short and J 1 base short, with 17 bases between. The germline V gene encodes CDR1 SEHNR and CDR2 FQNEAQ (reference sequence). This CDR3 reads CASSLRGGGTKNTEAFF. CDR3 in DNA: TGTGCCAGCAGCTTACGGGGCGGAGGAACAAAGAACACTGAAGCTTTCTTT.

As for this clone: Germline is not matched at one junction end, which may reflect a read error. The sample contains more than one DNA sequence encoding this CDR3. The V and J genes are TRBV30 and TRBJ1-1; 7 bases agree with TRBD1. CDR1 is GTSNPN, CDR2 SVGIG, per germline (reference sequence). The CDR3 is made up of 12 amino acids. Here the CDR3 reads CAWTGGPTEAFF. CDR3 coding DNA: TGTGCCTGGACAGGGGGACCCACTGAGGCTTTCTTT.

This clone was found a few times. The chain joins TRBV7-3 to TRBJ2-1, with D tentatively TRBD1 (6 bases). The V end lost 4 bases, the J end lost 6 bases, and 13 bases lay between the germline ends. This CDR3 contains 14 residues. The V gene's germline CDR1 is SGHTA and CDR2 FQGTGA. CDR3 nucleotide sequence: TGTGCCAGCAGCTCGAACAGGGAAAGCAATGAGCAGTTCTTC. Amino acids: CASSSNRESNEQFF.

The chain is built from TRBV10-3 and TRBJ2-7, with 7 bases identical to TRBD1. The CDR3 is 13 amino acids. V gave up 5 bases and J gave up 3 bases; unmatched junction bases: 4. The germline V gene has CDR1 ENHRY and CDR2 SYGVKD. The chain's CDR3 is CAISTGQSYEQYF. The DNA of the CDR3 is TGTGCCATCAGTACGGGACAGAGCTACGAGCAGTACTTC.

This clone has more than one count but fewer than ten. The chain recombines TRBV19 with TRBJ2-2, with D hard to call. The CDR3 consists of 10 residues. Trimming took off 8 bases at V and 7 bases at J, with 5 bases between the two ends. The germline V gene has CDR1 LNHDA and CDR2 SQIVND (reference sequence). CDR3 residues: CASSGGELFF. The CDR3, as DNA: TGTGCCAGTTCGGGCGGGGAGCTGTTTTTT. Full variable domain (outside the CDR3, taken from reference TRBV19 and TRBJ2-2): DGGITQSPKYLFRKEGQNVTLSCEQNLNHDAMYWYRQDPGQGLRLIYYSQIVNDFQKGDIAEGYSVSREKKESFPLTVTSAQKNPTAFYLCASSGGELFFGEGSRLTVL.

The genes are TRBV6-1 and TRBJ2-3, with no clear D. The germline V gene has CDR1 MNHNS and CDR2 SASEGT. This CDR3 spans 14 amino acids. Trimming removed 6 bases from V and 6 bases from J, with 16 bases in between. The chain's CDR3 is CASRTSILTDTQYF. The DNA for the CDR3 is TGTGCCAGCAGGACCTCAATCCTAACGGATACGCAGTATTTT.

This clone was seen at least ten times. The chain carries TRBV27 and TRBJ2-7, with unresolved D. The CDR3 loop spans 12 amino acids. Looked up from germline, CDR1 is MNHEY and CDR2 is SMNVEV (reference sequence). V dropped 8 bases and J dropped 4 bases, with 12 bases sitting between them. CDR3 sequence reads: CASVGRQYEQYF. CDR3 DNA: TGTGCCAGCGTCGGTCGTCAGTACGAGCAGTACTTC.

This clone was seen a handful of times. The rearrangement links TRBV2 to TRBJ2-7, with D unresolved. Trimming took off 7 bases at V and 2 bases at J, with 9 bases between the two ends. The CDR3 runs to 12 residues. The germline CDR1 and CDR2 sequences are SNHLY and FYNNEI. CDR3 sequence (DNA): TGTGCCAGCAATCGCTGGACCTACGAGCAGTACTTC. This codes for CASNRWTYEQYF.

The chain uses TRBV30 and TRBJ1-6, with TRBD1 matching over 8 bases. V shed 2 bases, J shed 10 bases, and the junction held 10 bases outside the gene matches. The CDR3 extends over 15 amino acids. Germline V lookup: CDR1 GTSNPN, CDR2 SVGIG (reference sequence). CDR3 nucleotide sequence: TGTGCCTGGAGTCCACCGGACAGGGATTCGTCACCCCTCCACTTT. It yields the protein CAWSPPDRDSSPLHF. The variable domain in full, completed from reference TRBV30 and TRBJ1-6, reads SQTIHQWPATLVQPVGSPLSLECTVEGTSNPNLYWYRQAAGRGLQLLFYSVGIGQISSEVPQNLSASRPQDRQFILSSKKLLLSDSGFYLCAWSPPDRDSSPLHFGNGTRLTVT.

The gene calls are TRBV7-9 and TRBJ1-3; D is uncertain. V was pared by 4 bases and J by 0 bases, with 19 bases between. Germline V gene data show CDR1 as SEHNR and CDR2 as FQNEAQ (reference sequence). The CDR3 totals 18 residues. The CDR3: CASSSSRETVSSGNTIYF. The CDR3 region has the DNA TGTGCCAGCAGCTCCAGTCGGGAAACAGTTTCCTCTGGAAACACCATATATTTT.

This sequence joins TRBV7-2 and TRBJ2-5, with 8 nucleotides matching TRBD1. The CDR3 has 13 amino acids. Trimming removed 5 bases from V and 4 bases from J; junction bases left unmatched: 3. Germline CDR1 SGHTA, CDR2 FQGNSA. CDR3 sequence: CASSPDRGETQYF. CDR3 DNA sequence: TGTGCCAGCAGCCCCGACAGGGGAGAGACCCAGTACTTC.

The V call is TRBV30, the J call TRBJ2-1, with 9 bases matching TRBD2. The V segment lost 5 bases and the J segment 8 bases; nucleotides outside the gene matches: 7. This CDR3 contains 13 residues. The V gene's germline CDR1 is GTSNPN and CDR2 SVGIG (reference sequence). In DNA, the CDR3 is TGTGCCTGGTCGAGCGGGAGGAATGATGAGCAGTTCTTC. Protein product: CAWSSGRNDEQFF.

The genes are TRBV5-1 and TRBJ1-1; D possibly corresponds to TRBD1 (6 bases). Deletions cut 4 bases from V and 10 bases from J, with 14 bases between. Per germline, CDR1 SGHRS and CDR2 YFSETQ. This CDR3 comprises 12 residues. The CDR3 bases are TGCGCCAGCAGCCCGGACGGGGGGCGAGCTTTCTTT. It encodes CASSPDGGRAFF.

This clone was picked up a small number of times. The chain has TRBV29-1 and TRBJ2-7; TRBD2 might be the D (6 bases). Germline V gives CDR1 SQVTM, CDR2 ANQGSEA. The CDR3 spans 12 residues. The V end lost 4 bases, the J end lost 2 bases, and 9 bases lay between the germline ends. The CDR3 spells CSVVPGAYEQYF. The CDR3 DNA follows: TGCAGCGTTGTTCCGGGAGCCTACGAGCAGTACTTC.

In its sample, this clone was seen a few times. The J gene is TRBJ1-4, the V gene TRBV4-2, with D possibly TRBD1 on 6 matching bases. Deletions cut 3 bases from V and 10 bases from J, with 15 bases between. Germline V CDR1 and CDR2: LGHNA, YNFKEQ. The CDR3 is 14 residues long. CDR3 in amino acids: CASSQRAEGGKLFF. CDR3 coding DNA: TGTGCCAGCAGCCAGCGGGCAGAGGGGGGAAAACTGTTTTTT.

This sequence joins TRBV7-9 and TRBJ1-2; 11 bases are shared with TRBD1. The CDR3 length is 16 residues. Germline V CDR1 and CDR2: SEHNR, FQNEAQ (reference sequence). The J segment lost 2 bases and the V segment lost 6 bases, leaving 8 bases of the junction unmatched. The chain's CDR3 is CASSSDRGLANYGYTF. CDR3 nucleotide sequence: TGTGCCAGCAGTTCGGACAGGGGGCTAGCGAACTATGGCTACACCTTC.

The chain is built from TRBV2 and TRBJ1-2, with D hard to call. CDR1 SNHLY and CDR2 FYNNEI come from the germline V gene. This CDR3 region has 13 residues. The V and J ends lost 6 bases and 4 bases respectively, with 12 bases between them. CDR3 sequence: CASRGIGLYGYTF. The CDR3 DNA is TGTGCCAGCAGGGGGATAGGACTCTATGGCTACACCTTC.

This clone occurred many times. This chain connects TRBV4-1 to TRBJ1-5; 9 nucleotides line up with TRBD1. This CDR3 is 17 amino acids long. Per the germline V gene, CDR1 is MGHRA and CDR2 is YSYEKL. Trimming at V came to 4 bases and at J to 2 bases, leaving 9 bases not matched to a gene. The CDR3 spells CASSPGKRTGGNQPQHF. The CDR3 DNA sequence: TGCGCCAGCAGCCCGGGGAAAAGGACAGGGGGCAATCAGCCCCAGCATTTT.